One sample yielded the 28 T cell receptor beta chains listed below, sequenced in a study of T cell changes during pregnancy in multiple sclerosis. The protocol was immunoSEQ multiplex PCR, while the TCRdb copy is restricted to in-frame clones and leaves out a portion. The sample lists more than 55,000 clones, approximately 89% occurring once. The source material was peripheral blood, sampled after pregnancy. The receptors derive from a female donor with multiple sclerosis, enrolled in a pregnancy study.

The rearrangement links TRBV15 to TRBJ2-3; 7 bases align to TRBD1. This CDR3 region has 16 residues. CDR1 is LNHNV, CDR2 YYDKDF, per germline (reference sequence). The V gene end was trimmed by 2 bases and the J gene end by 2 bases; junction bases not matched to a gene: 7. CDR3 in DNA: TGTGCCACCAGCAGATTTGGGACAGCGGCCACAGATACGCAGTATTTT. This encodes CATSRFGTAATDTQYF.

The chain joins TRBV18 to TRBJ1-1; the D is unclear. V was pared by 3 bases and J by 4 bases, with 18 bases between. Germline-derived CDR1 and CDR2 are KGHSH and LQKENI. The CDR3 is made up of 16 amino acids. The CDR3 is CASSPRSGVLSTEAFF. CDR3 bases: TGTGCCAGCTCACCCCGCTCCGGGGTATTGAGCACTGAAGCTTTCTTT.

This clone was seen only once. The rearrangement uses TRBV6-6 and TRBJ2-5; 9 bases agree with TRBD2. The V gene's germline CDR1 is MNHNY and CDR2 SVGAGI (reference sequence). The CDR3 extends over 15 amino acids. Trimming removed 5 bases from V and 5 bases from J; junction bases left unmatched: 9. The CDR3 bases are TGTGCCAGCAGTGCGCGGGGGGGCCGGGGGGAGACCCAGTACTTC. Translated: CASSARGGRGETQYF.

This rearrangement joins TRBV10-2 to TRBJ1-5; D remains unclear. Between the trimmed V and J ends, which lost 2 bases and 5 bases, there was a span of 4 bases. This CDR3 has 12 amino acids. Germline CDR1 and CDR2: WSHSY and SAAADI. Here the CDR3 reads CASSEIYQPQHF. CDR3 DNA sequence: TGCGCCAGCAGTGAGATATATCAGCCCCAGCATTTT.

This rearrangement joins TRBV18 to TRBJ2-1; TRBD2 agrees at 7 bases. J was trimmed by 6 bases and V by 3 bases; bases with no gene match: 5. The CDR3 totals 14 residues. Germline V gene sequence: CDR1 KGHSH, CDR2 LQKENI. In DNA form, the CDR3 reads TGTGCCAGCTCACCGGGCTGGGGGGGCAATGAGCAGTTCTTC. This translates into CASSPGWGGNEQFF. The full variable domain, its missing parts supplied by reference TRBV18 and TRBJ2-1, is NAGVMQNPRHLVRRRGQEARLRCSPMKGHSHVYWYRQLPEEGLKFMVYLQKENIIDESGMPKERFSAEFPKEGPSILRIQQVVRGDSAAYFCASSPGWGGNEQFFGPGTRLTVL.

This chain connects TRBV11-3 to TRBJ2-3, with 15 bases aligning to TRBD2. Looked up from germline, CDR1 is SGHNT and CDR2 is YENEEA. Trimming removed 2 bases from V and 0 bases from J; junction bases left unmatched: 3. The CDR3 runs 18 residues. CDR3 nucleotides: TGTGCCAGCAGCTTACGGGGACTAGCGGGGGGTAGCACAGATACGCAGTATTTT. Its translation: CASSLRGLAGGSTDTQYF. The variable domain in full, completed from reference TRBV11-3 and TRBJ2-3, reads EAGVVQSPRYKIIEKKQPVAFWCNPISGHNTLYWYLQNLGQGPELLIRYENEEAVDDSQLPKDRFSAERLKGVDSTLKIQPAELGDSAVYLCASSLRGLAGGSTDTQYFGPGTRLTVL.

This chain links TRBV20-1 with TRBJ1-2, with 7 bases matching TRBD1. Germline CDR1 DFQATT, CDR2 SNEGSKA (reference sequence). CDR3 length: 11 amino acids. The junction had 4 bases not matched to a gene; V was cut back by 6 bases and J by 6 bases. The CDR3 reads CSARGLDGYTF. CDR3 sequence (DNA): TGCAGTGCGAGGGGGCTCGATGGCTACACCTTC.

The rearrangement links TRBV6-1 to TRBJ1-2; D unclear. Trimming stripped 1 base from V and 4 bases from J, with 10 bases between. The CDR3 sequence is 14 residues long. Germline V lookup: CDR1 MNHNS, CDR2 SASEGT. In DNA, the CDR3 is TGTGCCAGCAGTGAAGGGATAGACTTCTATGGCTACACCTTC. Protein product: CASSEGIDFYGYTF.

The CDR3 protein is CASSLVGQLNQPQHF. In DNA, the CDR3 is TGTGCCAGCTCACTTGTGGGACAGCTTAATCAGCCCCAGCATTTT. This chain joins TRBV18 and TRBJ1-5; the match to TRBD1 covers 7 bases. This CDR3 comprises 15 residues. Trimming removed 4 bases from V and 4 bases from J; junction bases left unmatched: 7. Germline CDR1 is KGHSH and CDR2 is LQKENI.

The chain recombines TRBV5-4 with TRBJ1-1; D might be TRBD1 (5 bases). This CDR3 comprises 14 residues. Trimming cost V 4 bases and J 5 bases, with 15 bases left between them. Germline loops: CDR1 SGHNT, CDR2 YYREEE (reference sequence). In nucleotides, the CDR3 is TGTGCCAGCAGCACCTGGCAGGGCTCGACTGAAGCTTTCTTT. Protein sequence: CASSTWQGSTEAFF.

The chain has TRBV5-4 and TRBJ1-3, with D unclear. The germline V and J ends were trimmed by 7 bases and 4 bases, with 15 bases remaining between them. The CDR3 covers 14 residues. Germline V gene lookup returns CDR1 SGHNT and CDR2 YYREEE (reference sequence). The DNA of the CDR3 is TGTGCCAGCCAGCTACGGGAGAAGGGAAACACCATATATTTT. Translated, it gives CASQLREKGNTIYF.

CDR3 region: CASSFSGRRTDTQYF. CDR3 coding DNA: TGTGCCAGCAGTTTCTCGGGGAGGAGGACAGATACGCAGTATTTT. The rearrangement uses TRBV28 and TRBJ2-3; perhaps TRBD2 as D (6 bases). The CDR3 totals 15 residues. The germline V gene encodes CDR1 MDHEN and CDR2 SYDVKM. Trimming shortened V by 3 bases and J by 3 bases, and 13 bases separated the two germline ends. Full variable domain (rest looked up from reference TRBV28 and TRBJ2-3): DVKVTQSSRYLVKRTGEKVFLECVQDMDHENMFWYRQDPGLGLRLIYFSYDVKMKEKGDIPEGYSVSREKKERFSLILESASTNQTSMYLCASSFSGRRTDTQYFGPGTRLTVL.

The chain uses TRBV5-1 and TRBJ1-1; TRBD1 is a possible D gene (6 bases). With 1 base removed from V and 3 bases from J, the gap between germline ends came to 13 bases. CDR1 SGHRS and CDR2 YFSETQ come from the germline V gene. The CDR3 sequence is 15 residues long. This chain's CDR3 is CASSLLMGADTEAFF. CDR3 nucleotides: TGCGCCAGCAGCTTGCTGATGGGGGCTGACACTGAAGCTTTCTTT.

This rearrangement joins TRBV2 to TRBJ2-6; 7 bases are shared with TRBD1. Unmatched junction bases numbered 4, after V lost 6 bases and J lost 2 bases. Looked up from germline, CDR1 is SNHLY and CDR2 is FYNNEI. The CDR3 consists of 15 residues. The CDR3 here is CASRLTGAGANVLTF. The CDR3 region has the DNA TGTGCCAGCAGGCTAACAGGGGCTGGGGCCAACGTCCTGACTTTC.

This chain joins TRBV19 and TRBJ1-2, with D uncertain. The germline gives CDR1 LNHDA, CDR2 SQIVND (reference sequence). The CDR3 is made up of 15 amino acids. V lost 7 bases and J 0 bases, leaving 15 bases between the germline ends. The CDR3 DNA reads as TGTGCCAGTAACCCTATGGCAGGTGCTAACTATGGCTACACCTTC. This sequence encodes CASNPMAGANYGYTF.

The table lists this clone with a few counts. The chain joins TRBV18 to TRBJ1-1; D unresolved. Germline values: CDR1 KGHSH, CDR2 LQKENI. The CDR3 covers 13 residues. V was clipped by 5 bases and J by 1 base, with 8 bases between them. The CDR3 nucleotides read TGTGCCAGCTCAAGGGAGAGGAACACTGAAGCTTTCTTT. Its translation is CASSRERNTEAFF.

V usage is TRBV5-1 and J usage is TRBJ2-2; TRBD1 might be the D (6 bases). The V gene lost 4 bases and the J gene lost 3 bases, with 13 bases spanning the gap. Germline V gene lookup returns CDR1 SGHRS and CDR2 YFSETQ. The CDR3 totals 15 residues. The CDR3 spells CASSPRDTDTGELFF. In DNA form, the CDR3 reads TGCGCCAGCAGCCCTCGGGACACCGACACCGGGGAGCTGTTTTTT.

The chain employs TRBV2 and TRBJ1-5; 7 bases are shared with TRBD1. The CDR3 contains 14 residues. J was trimmed by 6 bases and V by 10 bases; bases with no gene match: 12. In germline, CDR1 is SNHLY, CDR2 FYNNEI. In DNA, the CDR3 is TGTGCCACGCGACCAAAGGGGGCCTTTCAGCCCCAGCATTTT. Protein: CATRPKGAFQPQHF.

The rearrangement links TRBV5-1 to TRBJ2-5; TRBD1 agrees at 7 bases. V was clipped by 4 bases and J by 4 bases; unmatched bases: 13. This CDR3 has 16 residues. CDR1 SGHRS and CDR2 YFSETQ come from the germline V gene. CDR3 amino acids: CASSGGLTGVGETQYF. CDR3 coding DNA: TGCGCCAGCAGCGGAGGCTTAACAGGGGTCGGAGAGACCCAGTACTTC.

The chain carries TRBV7-9 and TRBJ2-5; 8 bases are a match to TRBD1. Germline-derived CDR1 and CDR2 are SEHNR and FQNEAQ (reference sequence). The CDR3 covers 15 residues. V shed 5 bases, J shed 1 base, and the junction held 6 bases outside the gene matches. CDR3 sequence: CASSPTGTGQETQYF. The CDR3 nucleotides read TGTGCCAGCAGCCCAACCGGGACAGGCCAAGAGACCCAGTACTTC.

Comment on this clone: One end of the junction fails to match germline, which may point to a read error. The chain links TRBV7-7 to TRBJ1-2; 7 bases line up with TRBD1. This CDR3 spans 17 amino acids. CDR1 is SSHAT, CDR2 FNYEAQ, per germline (reference sequence). CDR3 DNA: TGTGCTAGCAGCCCAATACAGGGGTGGAGTTTGGACTATGGCTACACCTTC. It yields the protein CASSPIQGWSLDYGYTF.

V is TRBV5-1 and J is TRBJ2-7; D possibly corresponds to TRBD1 (5 bases). Trimming took 0 bases from V and 2 from J, leaving 9 bases between them. CDR3 length: 14 amino acids. Germline-derived CDR1 and CDR2 are SGHRS and YFSETQ. The CDR3 DNA sequence: TGCGCCAGCAGCTTGGGGGGCCGAACCTACGAGCAGTACTTC. Its protein is CASSLGGRTYEQYF.

The V gene is TRBV4-3, the J gene TRBJ1-1; D not certain. The germline gives CDR1 LGHNA, CDR2 YSLEER. This CDR3 is built from 13 residues. Trimming took off 2 bases at V and 7 bases at J, with 11 bases between the two ends. In nucleotides, the CDR3 is TGCGCCAGCAGCCAACAAAGAGGTCTTGAAGCTTTCTTT. Its protein is CASSQQRGLEAFF.

The chain carries TRBV2 and TRBJ2-1, with 10 bases identical to TRBD1. This CDR3 is 16 amino acids long. In germline, CDR1 is SNHLY, CDR2 FYNNEI. Trimming took 5 bases from V and 10 from J; bases not matched to a gene: 14. The CDR3 reads CASSPFWGQGSSEQFF. For the CDR3, the DNA is TGTGCCAGCAGTCCCTTCTGGGGACAGGGGTCTTCGGAGCAGTTCTTC.

A few counts support this clone. The chain has TRBV7-3 and TRBJ1-1; weak D call: TRBD1 (6 bases). The CDR3 sequence is 14 residues long. The V gene's germline CDR1 is SGHTA and CDR2 FQGTGA. V was cut by 2 bases and J by 0 bases, with 7 bases left in between. Written as DNA, the CDR3 is TGTGCCAGCAGCTTAGGGACAATGAACACTGAAGCTTTCTTT. Translated, it gives CASSLGTMNTEAFF.

This clone was counted between two and nine times. This chain links TRBV30 with TRBJ2-1; 10 bases agree with TRBD1. Germline CDR1 reads GTSNPN; CDR2 reads SVGIG (reference sequence). The length of the CDR3 is 15 residues. After removal of 0 bases from V and 5 bases from J, the junction contained 4 bases not matched to a gene. CDR3 protein: CAWSVQGTGDNEQFF. The DNA of the CDR3 is TGTGCCTGGAGTGTGCAGGGGACAGGGGACAATGAGCAGTTCTTC.

The chain carries TRBV7-9 and TRBJ1-6; D uncertain. Per germline, CDR1 SEHNR and CDR2 FQNEAQ (reference sequence). CDR3 length: 15 residues. V was trimmed by 0 bases and J by 7 bases, leaving 10 bases between them. CDR3 sequence (DNA): TGTGCCAGCAGCTTAGCGCTCTCCCAGAATTCACCCCTCCACTTT. Translated, it gives CASSLALSQNSPLHF.

The genes are TRBV5-1 and TRBJ1-4; tentatively, D is TRBD1 (5 bases). The CDR3 has 17 residues. Germline V CDR1 and CDR2: SGHRS, YFSETQ. Trimming removed 0 bases at V and 2 bases at J, with 14 bases between. CDR3 DNA sequence: TGCGCCAGCAGCTTGGAAAGGGACTCACTCACTAATGAAAAACTGTTTTTT. Translating it yields CASSLERDSLTNEKLFF.